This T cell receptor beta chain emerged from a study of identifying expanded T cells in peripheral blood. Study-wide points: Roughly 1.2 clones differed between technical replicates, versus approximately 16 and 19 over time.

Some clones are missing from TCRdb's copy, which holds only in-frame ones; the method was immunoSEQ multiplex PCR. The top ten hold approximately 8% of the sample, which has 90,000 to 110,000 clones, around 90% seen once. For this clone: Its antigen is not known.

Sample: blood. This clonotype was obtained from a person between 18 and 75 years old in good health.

The CDR3 DNA follows: TGTGCCAGTAGTATGAATTTAGGACCGCAGGCCTACGAGCAGTACTTC. As protein: CASSMNLGPQAYEQYF. The genes are TRBV19 and TRBJ2-7; D remains unclear. The germline V gene encodes CDR1 LNHDA and CDR2 SQIVND (reference sequence). This CDR3 region has 16 residues. The V gene lost 3 bases and the J gene lost 2 bases, with 17 bases spanning the gap. The complete variable domain, with remaining parts taken from reference TRBV19 and TRBJ2-7, reads DGGITQSPKYLFRKEGQNVTLSCEQNLNHDAMYWYRQDPGQGLRLIYYSQIVNDFQKGDIAEGYSVSREKKESFPLTVTSAQKNPTAFYLCASSMNLGPQAYEQYFGPGTRLTVT.